This TCR beta chain was recorded in a study of cytomegalovirus exposure and HLA in healthy donors. Findings and limits, study-wide: From TCR beta sequences, most subjects' HLA-A and HLA-B alleles were reportedly predicted accurately. Immune exposure information comprised only CMV serostatus. A link between a missense DCLRE1C variant and TCR beta V- and J-gene trimming emerged from a later analysis.

With regard to this clone: Its specificity is not known.

60 Vbeta and 13 Jbeta primers were used in PCR. The protocol was immunoSEQ multiplex PCR, while the TCRdb copy is restricted to in-frame clones and leaves out a portion. The sample consists of approximately 150,000 clones, roughly three quarters of them appearing once. The ends lost 0 bases at V and 1 base at J; junction bases unmatched: 2. Germline lookup yields CDR1 SGDLS and CDR2 YYNGEE. The CDR3 spans 16 residues. This chain joins TRBV9 and TRBJ2-2; 8 positions agree with TRBD2. Sequenced material: PBMCs. The sequence was obtained from a woman in her 40s in good health and CMV-seropositive. CDR3 amino acids: CASSVVSGGNTGELFF. Here the CDR3 DNA reads TGTGCCAGCAGCGTAGTCAGCGGGGGGAACACCGGGGAGCTGTTTTTT.